These 23 T cell receptor beta chains share one sample of origin, sequenced in a study of T cells in Graves' hyperthyroidism and ophthalmopathy. Researchers took RNA transcripts and amplified the TCR beta CDR3 regions from them. A set of HTBI primers served as the primers for a first-round RT-PCR of the TCR CDR3. TCRdb re-called the multiplex PCR reads with MiXCR, one entry per CDR3 protein. The sample includes about 480,000 distinct CDR3 sequences, roughly a quarter seen only once; the top ten take around 10%. The sample consisted of blood. The receptors were sampled from a woman aged 25-40 years with Graves' ophthalmopathy.

This chain connects TRBV5-4 to TRBJ2-2; 10 positions agree with TRBD2. The V gene's germline CDR1 is SGHNT and CDR2 YYREEE (reference sequence). J gave up 5 bases and V 4 bases, and 5 bases lay outside the gene matches. This CDR3 is built from 15 residues. CDR3 loop: CASSAAGGWTGELFF. The CDR3 DNA is TGTGCCAGCAGCGCAGCGGGGGGGTGGACCGGGGAGCTGTTTTTT.

The gene calls are TRBV7-9 and TRBJ1-1, with unresolved D. Germline assignment: CDR1 SEHNR and CDR2 FQNEAQ (reference sequence). Trimming took off 2 bases at V and 4 bases at J, with 5 bases between the two ends. The CDR3 extends over 12 amino acids. In nucleotides, the CDR3 is TGTGCCAGCAGCTTATACAGCACTGAAGCTTTCTTT. Translating gives CASSLYSTEAFF.

This clonotype was seen only a few times. The chain uses TRBV6-2 or TRBV6-3 and TRBJ1-1; D gene unclear. The CDR3 is made up of 17 amino acids. In germline, CDR1 is MNHEY, CDR2 SVGEGT. Deletions cut 7 bases from V and 0 bases from J, with 21 bases between. CDR3 coding DNA: TGTGCCAGCAAAAAAAACCCGACCCTTTCCATGAACACTGAAGCTTTCTTT. This gives the protein CASKKNPTLSMNTEAFF.

This clonotype was recorded at least ten times. J is TRBJ1-1 and V is TRBV20-1; D unclear. Germline lookup yields CDR1 DFQATT and CDR2 SNEGSKA (reference sequence). This CDR3 is built from 11 residues. V dropped 6 bases and J dropped 12 bases, with 17 bases sitting between them. CDR3 DNA: TGCAGTGCCCCCTCCGGGGAGGTGACTTTCTTT. It encodes CSAPSGEVTFF.

This clonotype was observed a handful of times. The chain joins TRBV12-3 or TRBV12-4 to TRBJ1-2; D is unresolved. The CDR3 runs 14 residues. V was pared by 6 bases and J by 10 bases, with 21 bases between. In nucleotides, the CDR3 is TGTGCCAGCAGCTACAGAGATGACATACGCAACTACACCTTC. Translation: CASSYRDDIRNYTF.

This clonotype was recorded at least ten times. This chain links TRBV12-3 or TRBV12-4 with TRBJ1-2, with D possibly TRBD1 on 6 matching bases. CDR3 size: 14 residues. V lost 7 bases and J lost 8, with 20 bases in between. This CDR3 is CASNRGGGAHGYTF. The CDR3 DNA follows: TGTGCCAGCAACCGGGGCGGGGGCGCGCACGGCTACACCTTC.

This clonotype appeared many times. The gene calls are TRBV6-4 and TRBJ2-7; 10 positions match TRBD2. CDR1 and CDR2 (germline): MRHNA, SNTAGT. V was pared by 4 bases and J by 5 bases, with 8 bases of the junction left unmatched. The CDR3 covers 15 residues. The CDR3 spells CASSVSLAGVDEQYF. DNA for the CDR3: TGTGCCAGCAGTGTTTCCCTAGCGGGGGTTGACGAGCAGTACTTC.

This clonotype was observed many times. The V gene is TRBV6-5, the J gene TRBJ1-1; tentative D call: TRBD1 (6 bases). The V end lost 2 bases, the J end lost 6 bases, and 13 bases lay between the germline ends. This CDR3 is 14 amino acids long. Germline loops: CDR1 MNHEY, CDR2 SVGAGI. The CDR3: CASSYIRPGAEAFF. The CDR3 DNA reads as TGTGCCAGCAGTTACATCCGGCCAGGGGCTGAAGCTTTCTTT.

The rearrangement joins TRBV20-1 to TRBJ2-2, with TRBD2 matching over 9 bases. V trimming: 6 bases; J trimming: 3 bases; junction bases outside the gene matches: 8. The CDR3 covers 15 residues. The germline CDR1 and CDR2 sequences are DFQATT and SNEGSKA (reference sequence). The CDR3: CSATLRTSDTGELFF. CDR3 nucleotide sequence: TGCAGTGCCACCCTTCGGACTAGCGACACCGGGGAGCTGTTTTTT.

This chain connects TRBV6-1 to TRBJ2-5, with 13 bases fitting TRBD2. Germline loops: CDR1 MNHNS, CDR2 SASEGT. The V segment lost 6 bases and the J segment 5 bases; nucleotides outside the gene matches: 6. This CDR3 spans 15 amino acids. CDR3 protein: CASSQLAGGLETQYF. DNA of the CDR3: TGTGCCAGCAGCCAACTAGCGGGAGGGTTGGAGACCCAGTACTTC.

The genes are TRBV20-1 and TRBJ2-2; TRBD2 aligns across 7 bases. This CDR3 spans 12 amino acids. With 5 bases clipped from V and 4 bases from J, the junction kept 1 base outside the gene matches. From germline, CDR1 is DFQATT and CDR2 SNEGSKA (reference sequence). Here the CDR3 DNA reads TGCAGTGCTTGGGGGGGCACCGGGGAGCTGTTTTTT. Protein sequence: CSAWGGTGELFF.

The chain links TRBV6-1 to TRBJ2-7, with 7 bases that match TRBD2. V was pared by 10 bases and J by 6 bases, with 12 bases of the junction left unmatched. The CDR3 is 13 residues long. Looked up from germline, CDR1 is MNHNS and CDR2 is SASEGT. The CDR3 DNA reads as TGTGCCACCCTGACTGGACCGGGGGGCGAGCAGTACTTC. Translated, it gives CATLTGPGGEQYF.

This clonotype has a count of ten or more. The V gene is TRBV6-1, the J gene TRBJ1-1; D call uncertain. V gave up 2 bases and J gave up 1 base, with 8 bases separating them. The CDR3 is 14 amino acids. Germline CDR1 reads MNHNS; CDR2 reads SASEGT. The CDR3 nucleotides are TGTGCCAGCAGTGAATTTGGTCCGAACACTGAAGCTTTCTTT. This gives the protein CASSEFGPNTEAFF.

This clonotype was observed at least ten times. The chain couples TRBV27 to TRBJ1-1; tentative D call: TRBD1 (6 bases). Trimming pared 2 bases from V and 2 bases from J, leaving 15 bases between. Germline lookup yields CDR1 MNHEY and CDR2 SMNVEV (reference sequence). The CDR3 has 16 residues. Here the CDR3 reads CASSLVTGQINTEAFF. The CDR3 coding sequence is TGTGCCAGCAGTTTAGTGACGGGACAAATAAACACTGAAGCTTTCTTT.

This clonotype was counted many times. CDR3 in DNA: TGTGCCAGCAGCTTCGACAGGGGAGCCAATCAGCCCCAGCATTTT. Translating gives CASSFDRGANQPQHF. The genes are TRBV27 and TRBJ1-5; 8 bases line up with TRBD1. V dropped 6 bases and J dropped 3; count of bases not matched to a gene: 7. Germline assignment: CDR1 MNHEY and CDR2 SMNVEV (reference sequence). The CDR3 totals 15 residues.

With regard to this clonotype: Germline is not matched at one junction end, which may reflect a read error. This chain joins TRBV7-6 and TRBJ1-5; 7 bases fit TRBD1. Germline values: CDR1 SGHVS, CDR2 FNYEAQ. This CDR3 has 14 residues. DNA for the CDR3: TGTGCCGGCAGCAAGGGAGGGGGCAGTCAGCCCCAGCATTTT. Translating gives CAGSKGGGSQPQHF.

This clonotype has only a few counts. The chain carries TRBV6-1 and TRBJ1-1; D possibly corresponds to TRBD1 (5 bases). Germline V gives CDR1 MNHNS, CDR2 SASEGT. Trimming cost V 7 bases and J 4 bases, with 10 bases left between them. The CDR3 length is 12 residues. The CDR3 sequence: CASTLGRTEAFF. CDR3 coding DNA: TGTGCCAGCACCCTGGGGCGCACTGAAGCTTTCTTT.

Note on this clonotype: This may come from a read error, since a much larger clone is one base off. V is TRBV7-2 and J is TRBJ2-2; tentatively, D is TRBD2 (5 bases). Trimming removed 3 bases from V and 1 base from J, with 6 bases in between. The CDR3 loop spans 14 amino acids. The germline V gene encodes CDR1 SGHTA and CDR2 FQGNSA. The CDR3: CASSFAGNTGELFF. Here the CDR3 DNA reads TGTGCCAGCAGCTTTGCGGGGAACACCGGGGAGCTGTTTTTT.

Many counts were recorded for this clonotype. Written as DNA, the CDR3 is TGTGCCAGCAGCCCCCAGGTGATTAACACTGAAGCTTTCTTT. Protein: CASSPQVINTEAFF. The gene calls are TRBV2 and TRBJ1-1; D uncertain. Germline V CDR1 and CDR2: SNHLY, FYNNEI. V lost 6 bases and J lost 2, with 13 bases in between. The CDR3 has 14 amino acids.

This clonotype was observed at least ten times. The chain recombines TRBV5-6 with TRBJ2-7, with D perhaps matching TRBD2 (5 bases). CDR1 is SGHDT, CDR2 YYEEEE, per germline. Trimming left V 4 bases short and J 0 bases short, with 14 bases between. The CDR3 extends over 15 amino acids. The CDR3 spells CASSRAEVSSYEQYF. The CDR3 DNA sequence: TGTGCCAGCAGCAGGGCGGAGGTGAGCTCCTACGAGCAGTACTTC. Supplemented by reference TRBV5-6 and TRBJ2-7, the full variable domain reads DAGVTQSPTHLIKTRGQQVTLRCSPKSGHDTVSWYQQALGQGPQFIFQYYEEEERQRGNFPDRFSGHQFPNYSSELNVNALLLGDSALYLCASSRAEVSSYEQYFGPGTRLTVT.

Ten or more counts support this clonotype. The genes are TRBV29-1 and TRBJ1-2; TRBD1 is a possible D gene (5 bases). CDR3 length equals 15 residues. Deletions cut 7 bases from V and 4 bases from J, with 22 bases between. The germline gives CDR1 SQVTM, CDR2 ANQGSEA. The CDR3 nucleotides read TGCAGCGGCCCCCAGGGTCCACTTATACTCTATGGCTACACCTTC. Translation: CSGPQGPLILYGYTF.

Concerning this clonotype: A much larger clone differs from this one at a single base, so this may be a read error. The CDR3 nucleotides read TGTGCCAGCAGCCCAGGCCAGAGATACTACGAGCACTACTTC. This gives the protein CASSPGQRYYEHYF. The chain combines TRBV7-8 with TRBJ2-7; D unclear. Germline V gene sequence: CDR1 SGHVS, CDR2 FQNEAQ. The CDR3 runs to 14 residues.

This clonotype was seen ten or more times. CDR3 in amino acids: CASSLTGATEAFF. CDR3 nucleotides: TGTGCCAGCAGTTTAACGGGGGCCACTGAAGCTTTCTTT. The chain has TRBV12-3 or TRBV12-4 and TRBJ1-1, with a tentative D call TRBD1 (6 bases). Trimming left V 2 bases short and J 4 bases short, with 8 bases between. There are 13 residues in the CDR3.